The sequence of this T cell receptor (beta chain) was determined in a study of shared clonotypes between healthy human individuals. At the level of the study: The plates for each donor numbered three CD4 naive, three CD4 memory, two CD8 naive and one CD8 memory.

The assay ran at deep level. TCRdb's table, derived via immunoSEQ multiplex PCR, lists solely in-frame clones and lacks some. The sample has 2 million to 2.5 million clones, around 95% seen once. V was clipped by 1 base and J by 7 bases, with 13 bases between them. The CDR3 totals 14 residues. The germline V gene encodes CDR1 LNHDA and CDR2 SQIVND (reference sequence). The V call is TRBV19, the J call TRBJ1-2; a possible D gene is TRBD1 (5 bases). Sequencing input: naive CD4+ T cells sorted from blood. Specified subset: CD45RA+ positively selected. The source of this sequence is a man between 18 and 29 years old in good health. CDR3 coding DNA: TGTGCCAGTAGTATAGTTCCAGGGATGAGTGGCTACACCTTC. It translates to CASSIVPGMSGYTF.